These 23 T cell receptor beta chains originate from one sample sequenced in a study of T cell responses to AZD1222 COVID-19 vaccine. Using immunoSEQ multiplex PCR, the repertoire was profiled, and TCRdb retains in-frame clones only, with some absent. Found here are 250,000 to 300,000 clones, about 94% of them singletons; the top ten hold less than 0.6%. The sequencing used peripheral blood, collected 28 days after the second AZD1222 dose. Receptors were obtained from an adult who received the AZD1222 COVID-19 vaccine.

The chain links TRBV14 to TRBJ1-5; 7 bases fit TRBD1. J gave up 2 bases and V 4 bases, and 2 bases lay outside the gene matches. This CDR3 is 14 amino acids long. Germline V gene lookup returns CDR1 SGHDN and CDR2 FVKESK. CDR3 nucleotides: TGTGCCAGCAGCCCCCAGGGGGGCAATCAGCCCCAGCATTTT. Its translation is CASSPQGGNQPQHF.

The chain links TRBV7-8 to TRBJ2-4; D is unclear. There are 14 residues in the CDR3. V was pared by 1 base and J by 8 bases, with 12 bases between. Germline lookup yields CDR1 SGHVS and CDR2 FQNEAQ. The CDR3 loop is CASSLVGPLDIQYF. DNA for the CDR3: TGTGCCAGCAGCTTAGTAGGCCCTCTGGACATTCAGTACTTC.

The rearrangement links TRBV6-1 to TRBJ1-5; maybe TRBD1 (5 bases). The CDR3 length is 14 residues. Germline CDR1 is MNHNS and CDR2 is SASEGT. The V end lost 2 bases, the J end lost 2 bases, and 7 bases lay between the germline ends. DNA of the CDR3: TGTGCCAGCAGTGAACGAGGGGGCAATCAGCCCCAGCATTTT. Its protein product is CASSERGGNQPQHF.

The chain joins TRBV19 to TRBJ2-7, with D perhaps TRBD2 (6 bases). Per germline, CDR1 LNHDA and CDR2 SQIVND (reference sequence). The CDR3 sequence is 11 residues long. Trimming removed 6 bases from V and 6 bases from J, with 9 bases in between. Written as DNA, the CDR3 is TGTGCCAGTAGACGGGGAGGCGAGCAGTACTTC. Translation: CASRRGGEQYF.

This chain joins TRBV19 and TRBJ1-1, with D unclear. The CDR3 totals 15 residues. V was clipped by 3 bases and J by 5 bases, with 16 bases between them. Germline CDR1 LNHDA, CDR2 SQIVND (reference sequence). The CDR3 protein is CASSMIGRPGTEAFF. The DNA for the CDR3 is TGTGCCAGTAGTATGATAGGCAGGCCTGGGACTGAAGCTTTCTTT.

The chain has TRBV9 and TRBJ2-2, with 8 bases identical to TRBD2. J lost 0 bases, V lost 4 bases, and 11 bases had no gene match. This CDR3 is 18 amino acids long. CDR1 and CDR2 from the germline V gene are SGDLS and YYNGEE. Written as DNA, the CDR3 is TGTGCCAGCAGCCCAATTTACGGGCGGGGGGCGAACACCGGGGAGCTGTTTTTT. Amino acids: CASSPIYGRGANTGELFF.

This chain joins TRBV27 and TRBJ1-2, with TRBD1 matching 12 bases. Per germline, CDR1 MNHEY and CDR2 SMNVEV (reference sequence). V trimming: 6 bases; J trimming: 8 bases; junction bases outside the gene matches: 13. The CDR3 extends over 16 amino acids. The CDR3 nucleotides read TGTGCCAGCAGCCGACCCCCGGGACAGGGGGCGGGAGGCTACACCTTC. Its translation is CASSRPPGQGAGGYTF.

V and J are TRBV27 and TRBJ1-1; 8 bases fit TRBD1. V lost 5 bases to trimming and J lost 3 bases; unmatched junction nucleotides: 5. In germline, CDR1 is MNHEY, CDR2 SMNVEV (reference sequence). The CDR3 loop spans 14 amino acids. CDR3 nucleotide sequence: TGTGCCAGCAGTCCCTACAGGGGGGACACTGAAGCTTTCTTT. Its protein is CASSPYRGDTEAFF.

The rearrangement joins TRBV5-1 to TRBJ2-2; possible D gene TRBD1, 6 bases. Trimming took off 0 bases at V and 2 bases at J, with 8 bases between the two ends. The germline gives CDR1 SGHRS, CDR2 YFSETQ. The length of the CDR3 is 15 residues. The CDR3 reads CASSLGTVNTGELFF. CDR3 sequence (DNA): TGCGCCAGCAGCTTGGGGACAGTAAACACCGGGGAGCTGTTTTTT. Using reference TRBV5-1 and TRBJ2-2 for the parts outside the CDR3, the full variable domain is KAGVTQTPRYLIKTRGQQVTLSCSPISGHRSVSWYQQTPGQGLQFLFEYFSETQRNKGNFPGRFSGRQFSNSRSEMNVSTLELGDSALYLCASSLGTVNTGELFFGEGSRLTVL.

This chain joins TRBV7-9 and TRBJ1-2; tentative D call: TRBD1 (6 bases). The CDR3 has 13 amino acids. Trimming removed 4 bases at V and 6 bases at J, with 12 bases between. Germline values: CDR1 SEHNR, CDR2 FQNEAQ (reference sequence). The CDR3 sequence: CASSSRDIDGYTF. The CDR3 region has the DNA TGTGCCAGCAGCTCCCGGGACATTGATGGCTACACCTTC.

The chain employs TRBV19 and TRBJ2-7, with TRBD1 matching 9 bases. V shed 2 bases and J 1 base; nucleotides not matched to a gene: 9. Per the germline V gene, CDR1 is LNHDA and CDR2 is SQIVND (reference sequence). The CDR3 runs 17 residues. CDR3 DNA sequence: TGTGCCAGTAGTATATCTTATCGGACAGGGGTTTCCTACGAGCAGTACTTC. Protein product: CASSISYRTGVSYEQYF.

This clone was recorded once. Here the CDR3 reads CASSLLPYVSSLSHPAYEQYF. For the CDR3, the DNA is TGCGCCAGCAGCTTGCTCCCCTACGTATCTAGCTTGTCTCATCCGGCCTACGAGCAGTACTTC. This chain connects TRBV5-1 to TRBJ2-7, with a weak D call TRBD2 (5 bases). The CDR3 is 21 residues long. Per germline, CDR1 SGHRS and CDR2 YFSETQ. With 1 base removed from V and 2 bases from J, the gap between germline ends came to 31 bases.

This chain joins TRBV7-2 and TRBJ1-2; D remains unclear. V was clipped by 3 bases and J by 5 bases, with 13 bases between them. The CDR3 consists of 14 residues. Germline V gene sequence: CDR1 SGHTA, CDR2 FQGNSA. The CDR3 loop reads CASSFGPTPYGYTF. CDR3 in DNA: TGTGCCAGCAGCTTCGGGCCGACACCTTATGGCTACACCTTC.

V is TRBV28 and J is TRBJ1-6; D possibly corresponds to TRBD1 (5 bases). Germline V gene sequence: CDR1 MDHEN, CDR2 SYDVKM. This CDR3 has 15 residues. V was cut by 8 bases and J by 10 bases, with 21 bases left in between. The DNA of the CDR3 is TGTGCCAGCCAATACGCGGGGGTACGGGGGTCACCCCTCCACTTT. Its protein is CASQYAGVRGSPLHF.

This chain joins TRBV19 and TRBJ1-1; D is perhaps TRBD1 (5 bases). The CDR3 length is 14 residues. Germline V lookup: CDR1 LNHDA, CDR2 SQIVND (reference sequence). Between the trimmed V and J ends, which lost 0 bases and 3 bases, there was a span of 8 bases. The CDR3, as DNA: TGTGCCAGTAGTATAGATCTGGGGGACACTGAAGCTTTCTTT. This codes for CASSIDLGDTEAFF.

J is TRBJ1-5 and V is TRBV6-1, with no clear D. This CDR3 contains 15 residues. Germline CDR1 is MNHNS and CDR2 is SASEGT. The V end lost 0 bases, the J end lost 3 bases, and 9 bases lay between the germline ends. The CDR3 sequence: CASSEAERNNQPQHF. Written as DNA, the CDR3 is TGTGCCAGCAGTGAAGCGGAGCGGAACAATCAGCCCCAGCATTTT.

The chain links TRBV7-6 to TRBJ2-2, with 7 bases identical to TRBD2. With V trimmed by 2 bases and J by 6 bases, 12 bases remained unmatched. In germline, CDR1 is SGHVS, CDR2 FNYEAQ. The CDR3 is 17 residues long. In DNA form, the CDR3 reads TGTGCCAGCAGCTTAAGGGCCTCGAGCGGGACGGCCGGGGAGCTGTTTTTT. It encodes CASSLRASSGTAGELFF. Supplemented by reference TRBV7-6 and TRBJ2-2, the full variable domain reads GAGVSQSPRYKVTKRGQDVALRCDPISGHVSLYWYRQALGQGPEFLTYFNYEAQQDKSGLPNDRFSAERPEGSISTLTIQRTEQRDSAMYRCASSLRASSGTAGELFFGEGSRLTVL.

V usage is TRBV7-3 and J usage is TRBJ2-2; a weak D match, TRBD2 (7 bases). Deletions cut 5 bases from V and 4 bases from J, with 17 bases between. Germline-derived CDR1 and CDR2 are SGHTA and FQGTGA. The CDR3 runs 16 residues. The CDR3 DNA sequence: TGTGCCAGCAGCCTGGCGGGGGCGTGGATCACCGGGGAGCTGTTTTTT. It specifies CASSLAGAWITGELFF.

The rearrangement joins TRBV21-1 to TRBJ1-3. TRBV21-1 is listed as a pseudogene. The CDR3 loop spans 10 amino acids. DNA of the CDR3: TGTGCCAGCAGTGGAAACACCATATATTTT. This encodes CASSGNTIYF.

This clone has just one count. The chain has TRBV4-2 and TRBJ1-1; TRBD1 might be the D (6 bases). Deletions cut 5 bases from V and 1 base from J, with 17 bases between. Germline V gene lookup returns CDR1 LGHNA and CDR2 YNFKEQ. The CDR3 sequence is 16 residues long. CDR3 nucleotides: TGTGCCAGCAGCTCTCTTAGGGGGAGCGAGAACACTGAAGCTTTCTTT. Translation gives CASSSLRGSENTEAFF.

About this clone itself: One junction end does not reproduce the germline sequence, and a read error may be involved. The chain has TRBV7-9 and TRBJ2-1; 11 bases are a match to TRBD2. There are 13 residues in the CDR3. Germline loops: CDR1 SEHNR, CDR2 FQNEAQ (reference sequence). For the CDR3, the DNA is TGTGCCAGCAGCCTAGCGGGAGGCGATGAGCAGTTCTTC. It translates to CASSLAGGDEQFF.

This clone was picked up one time. DNA of the CDR3: TGTGCCAGCTCACCACTGGCGGGAGTTGCCGGGGAGCTGTTTTTT. Translation gives CASSPLAGVAGELFF. This chain joins TRBV18 and TRBJ2-2; the match to TRBD2 covers 7 bases. Germline values: CDR1 KGHSH, CDR2 LQKENI. This CDR3 is 15 amino acids long. After removal of 1 base from V and 6 bases from J, the junction contained 5 bases not matched to a gene.

The chain carries TRBV6-1 and TRBJ2-7; D might be TRBD2 (6 bases). Germline CDR1 and CDR2: MNHNS and SASEGT. This CDR3 has 15 amino acids. Trimming removed 2 bases at V and 4 bases at J, with 15 bases between. CDR3 DNA sequence: TGTGCCAGCAGTGAATATGGGGGGAGGCTTTACGAGCAGTACTTC. It codes for CASSEYGGRLYEQYF.